This T cell receptor (beta chain) was documented in a study of T cells in Graves' hyperthyroidism and ophthalmopathy. General observations from the study: A median around 6.8 months before onset, the model predicted ophthalmopathy.

V lost 0 bases to trimming and J lost 6 bases, with 9 bases between them. Germline V CDR1 and CDR2: SGHRS, YFSETQ. This CDR3 has 13 amino acids. About this clonotype itself: Its antigen remains unidentified.

TCR beta CDR3 sequences were amplified from RNA transcripts. Primed by the HTBI set, a first-round RT-PCR was run on the TCR CDR3. Each CDR3 protein is one row after TCRdb ran MiXCR on the multiplex PCR reads. This repertoire shows approximately 500,000 distinct CDR3 sequences, about 45% found once; its top ten account for around 7.7%. Across 18 months, stable Graves' hyperthyroidism was marked by no progression to ophthalmopathy. Researchers barred patients who had uncontrolled infection, other autoimmune disease, pregnancy or lactation. On the basis of clinical symptoms, serum thyroxine and TRAb, thyroid ultrasound and orbital computed tomography, diagnoses were made.

The sample was peripheral blood or thyroid tissue (not recorded which). The sequence was obtained from a young woman with Graves' hyperthyroidism. The chain recombines TRBV5-1 with TRBJ1-2; perhaps TRBD1 as D (5 bases). The CDR3 region is CASSLDGTDGYTF. As DNA, the CDR3 is TGCGCCAGCAGCTTGGACGGGACGGATGGCTACACCTTC.